These T cell receptor beta chains were read from a single sample in a study of blood T cell repertoires in COVID-19. Clones were read by immunoSEQ multiplex PCR, and TCRdb kept only the in-frame ones, dropping some. The sample lists approximately 50,000 clones, more than 70% occurring once. Sequenced material: peripheral blood. These receptors all come from a woman over 75 with acute or convalescent COVID-19. Each CDR3 is given with its conserved first and last residue. The order of the fields is J gene, V gene, clone size, D gene, CDR3 DNA, CDR3 protein. D genes are given only for firm matches. Size is omitted from some rows. Given values are once, few, many or a class for expanded clones.

TRBJ1-5 TRBV28 - TRBD1 TGTGCCAGCATAGGTATGAGGGACAGGCCGCTAAGCCCCCAGCATTTT CASIGMRDRPLSPQHF
TRBJ1-4 TRBV4-1 once - TGCGCCAGCAGCCCGCGGGATTCAACTAATGAAAAACTGTTTTTT CASSPRDSTNEKLFF
TRBJ2-2 TRBV11-3 - - TGTGCCAGCAGCTCTAGTGAAGCGGAGCTGTTTTTT CASSSSEAELFF
TRBJ2-2 TRBV6-5 - TRBD1 TGTGCCAGCAGTTACGGGACAGGGACGGTCACCGGGGAGCTGTTTTTT CASSYGTGTVTGELFF
TRBJ2-7 TRBV19 - TRBD1 TGTGCCAGTAGTATCGACAGGGGCGAGCAGTACTTC CASSIDRGEQYF
TRBJ1-2 TRBV6-2/TRBV6-3 - TRBD1 TGTGCCAGCAGCAGGACAGGGGGAGGCTACACCTTC CASSRTGGGYTF
TRBJ1-4 TRBV15 - - TGTGCCACCAGCAGAGATAGATGGGCCAGTCGACAGTCTGATGAAAAACTGTTTTTT CATSRDRWASRQSDEKLFF
TRBJ2-3 TRBV19 - TRBD2 TGTGCCAGTCATTCCCCCGCGGGGGTTACAGATACGCAGTATTTT CASHSPAGVTDTQYF
TRBJ2-7 TRBV18 once - TGTGCCAGCTCACCCCCCGGGACAAGGCCCCTCGAGCAGTACTTC CASSPPGTRPLEQYF
TRBJ2-4 TRBV13 once TRBD1 TGTGCCAGCAGCTTTGGGACAGTTAAAAACATTCAGTACTTC CASSFGTVKNIQYF
TRBJ1-6 TRBV2 once - TGTGCCAGCAACGGACCGGTGGGGAGATCCTCATCACCCCTCCACTTT CASNGPVGRSSSPLHF
TRBJ2-2 TRBV5-6 - TRBD2 TGTGCCATGGGGTCTAGCGGATACACCGGGGAGCTGTTTTTT CAMGSSGYTGELFF
TRBJ2-3 TRBV6-6 - TRBD2 TGTGCCAGCAGAAGCGGGACTAGCGGACCCACAGATACGCAGTATTTT CASRSGTSGPTDTQYF
TRBJ1-1 TRBV5-1 - TRBD1 TGCGCCAGCAGTAGCGGGACAGGGCTGAACACTGAAGCTTTCTTT CASSSGTGLNTEAFF
TRBJ1-5 TRBV19 - - TGTGCCAGTAGTCACAGGTCCAATAGCAATCAGCCCCAGCATTTT CASSHRSNSNQPQHF
TRBJ2-7 TRBV2 - TRBD1 TGTGCCACCACAACGCCGGGACAGAGGTACGAGCAGTACTTC CATTTPGQRYEQYF
TRBJ2-7 TRBV6-1 - TRBD2 TGTGCCAGCAGTGAACGGCTAGCGGGGGTCTACGAGCAGTACTTC CASSERLAGVYEQYF
TRBJ2-3 TRBV15 - - TGTGCCACCAGCAGAGCCGGACAAGGGACAGATACGCAGTATTTT CATSRAGQGTDTQYF
TRBJ1-5 TRBV7-9 once TRBD1 TGTGCCAGCAGCTTAGGAGGGGGCCGGGGGAATCAGCCCCAGCATTTT CASSLGGGRGNQPQHF
TRBJ2-7 TRBV7-9 - TRBD2 TGTGCCAGCAGCTCGACCGGGAGGGACGACGAGCAGTACTTC CASSSTGRDDEQYF
TRBJ2-1 TRBV24-1 - - TGTGCCACCAGTGACCAAGGACACTATGAGCAGTTCTTC CATSDQGHYEQFF
TRBJ2-3 TRBV5-8 - TRBD2 TGTGCCAGCAGCTTTAGGAGCGGGGCGGATACGCAGTATTTT CASSFRSGADTQYF
TRBJ1-2 TRBV5-1 once - TGCGCCAGCAGCTTGTGGGGGGAAACACATGGCTACACCTTC CASSLWGETHGYTF
TRBJ2-5 TRBV5-1 - - TGCGCCAGCAGCTTGGGGTTAGCGGCCGAAAGGGAGACCCAGTACTTC CASSLGLAAERETQYF
TRBJ1-4 TRBV5-1 - - TGCGCCAGCAGCTGGAGGTTGGGGGCAAATGAAAAACTGTTTTTT CASSWRLGANEKLFF
TRBJ2-2 TRBV6-1 - TRBD2 TGTGCCAGCAGTGAAGCGGGAGGGGTAAAGTTTAGCACCGGGGAGCTGTTTTTT CASSEAGGVKFSTGELFF
TRBJ1-4 TRBV19 - - TGTGCCAGTAGTATAGAGGTCAGAGGGAATGAAAAACTGTTTTTT CASSIEVRGNEKLFF
TRBJ2-3 TRBV5-1 - TRBD2 TGCGCCAGCAGAGGGACTAGCGGGGGACCGGATACGCAGTATTTT CASRGTSGGPDTQYF
TRBJ1-2 TRBV29-1 - - TGCAGCGTCCCAGAGGGCAGGACTCATGGCTACACCTTC CSVPEGRTHGYTF
TRBJ2-5 TRBV6-6 - TRBD2 TGTGCCAGCAGCTTTAGCGGGGGGGGAGAGACCCAGTACTTC CASSFSGGGETQYF
TRBJ1-2 TRBV7-8 - - TGTGCCAGCAGCTGGGGGAGCCAGGGGTATGGCTACACCTTC CASSWGSQGYGYTF
TRBJ1-4 TRBV11-2 - TRBD1 TGTGCCAGCAGCGGACAGGTCCAGGGTGAAAAACTGTTTTTT CASSGQVQGEKLFF
TRBJ1-1 TRBV2 - TRBD1 TGTGCCAGCACCGGGACAGGGGGGACTGAAGCTTTCTTT CASTGTGGTEAFF
TRBJ1-4 TRBV7-9 - - TGTGCCAGCAGCTTACGGGGGATGGTAACTAATGAAAAACTGTTTTTT CASSLRGMVTNEKLFF
TRBJ2-7 TRBV6-1 - TRBD2 TGTGCCAGCAGTGTTACCCTACGAGCGGGGGGCTACGCAAGCTCCTACGAGCAGTACTTC CASSVTLRAGGYASSYEQYF
TRBJ2-2 TRBV10-1 once - TGCGCCAGCAGTGATCCGGGGGGCAGGACCGGGGAGCTGTTTTTT CASSDPGGRTGELFF
TRBJ1-1 TRBV6-5 - - TGTGCCAGCAGGGATATAAGGGGCATGAACACTGAAGCTTTCTTT CASRDIRGMNTEAFF
TRBJ1-2 TRBV24-1 - - TGTGCCACCAGTGATAAACAGGGTAATGGCTACACCTTC CATSDKQGNGYTF
TRBJ2-1 TRBV27 - - TGTGCCAGCAGTAGGGCAGGGGCCTTCAATGAGCAGTTCTTC CASSRAGAFNEQFF
TRBJ2-2 TRBV11-2 - TRBD2 TGTGCCAGCAGCTCCTCCCCTCTAGCGGGGGGGCTTACCGGGGAGCTGTTTTTT CASSSSPLAGGLTGELFF
TRBJ1-1 TRBV3-1/TRBV3-2 - - TGTGCCAGCAGCCAAGGCGAGGACAAATTGAACACTGAAGCTTTCTTT CASSQGEDKLNTEAFF
TRBJ2-7 TRBV15 - - TGTGCCACCAGCCCTCAAAAGACAGGACGCGACGAGCAGTACTTC CATSPQKTGRDEQYF
TRBJ1-4 TRBV19 - - TGTGCCAGTAGGCCCAGGGCAGAACTGTTTTTT CASRPRAELFF
TRBJ1-5 TRBV27 - - TGTGCCAGCAGTCCAACAAGTAGCAATCAGCCCCAGCATTTT CASSPTSSNQPQHF
TRBJ1-5 TRBV5-1 - TRBD1 TGCGCCAGCAGCCAGGGGGCGGATCAGCCCCAGCATTTT CASSQGADQPQHF
TRBJ2-3 TRBV12-5 - - TGTGCTAGTTTTGGTCAGGGTTCGGATACGCAGTATTTT CASFGQGSDTQYF
TRBJ1-6 TRBV27 - TRBD1 TGTGCCAGCAGTGGGGGGACAGGGGATAATTCACCCCTCCACTTT CASSGGTGDNSPLHF
TRBJ1-2 TRBV4-2 - TRBD1 TGTGCCAGCAGCCAGATAGGACAGGGCTCTGGCTACACCTTC CASSQIGQGSGYTF
TRBJ1-2 TRBV20-1 once - TGCCTGGGGCAGGGGTATGGCTACACCTTC CLGQGYGYTF
TRBJ1-4 TRBV11-1 - - TGTGCCAGCAGCTTAACAGGGAGCAGGATTGAAAAACTGTTTTTT CASSLTGSRIEKLFF
TRBJ2-5 TRBV7-8 - TRBD2 TGTGCCAGCAGCTTAGTAGGAACGGGGGGCCAAGAGACCCAGTACTTC CASSLVGTGGQETQYF
TRBJ1-1 TRBV6-5 - - TGTGCCAGCAGTTACCGGCAGGGGATCACTGAAGCTTTCTTT CASSYRQGITEAFF
TRBJ2-7 TRBV7-8 - - TGTGCCAGCAGCTTAGGGAGGGGGCGCCCCCCCTACGAGCAGTACTTC CASSLGRGRPPYEQYF
TRBJ2-1 TRBV3-1/TRBV3-2 - - TGTGCCAGCAGCCTCGGGACACAAACCTACAATGAGCAGTTCTTC CASSLGTQTYNEQFF